These 12 T cell receptor beta chains originate from one sample sequenced in a study of CD8 T cells in ankylosing spondylitis. TCRdb re-derived calls from the 5' RACE reads in MiXCR, one entry per CDR3 protein. The table includes 85,000 to 100,000 distinct CDR3 sequences, 8% to 10% detected once. The material sequenced was blood, either unsorted or a sorted T cell fraction (not recorded which). The origin of the receptors is a male donor with ankylosing spondylitis or in good health (not recorded which).

The V and J genes are TRBV5-1 and TRBJ2-7, with no clear D. The CDR3 runs 15 residues. Deletions cut 0 bases from V and 3 bases from J, with 13 bases between. The germline CDR1 and CDR2 sequences are SGHRS and YFSETQ. The CDR3 is CASSLEHRAGYEQYF. CDR3 bases: TGCGCCAGCAGCTTGGAACACCGGGCCGGCTACGAGCAGTACTTC.

This clonotype was detected ten times or more. The CDR3 nucleotides are TGTGCCACCAGCAATCGAGGGGGGGGAAAGAACACTGAAGCTTTCTTT. It is translated as CATSNRGGGKNTEAFF. This chain uses TRBV15 with TRBJ1-1, with D possibly matching TRBD1 (6 bases). The CDR3 has 16 residues. The V end lost 4 bases, the J end lost 1 base, and 16 bases lay between the germline ends. Germline CDR1 reads LNHNV; CDR2 reads YYDKDF (reference sequence).

CDR3 in DNA: TGTGCCACCAGTGATTCGCACAGGGGGGGTATAGAGACCCAGTACTTC. Translation: CATSDSHRGGIETQYF. V and J are TRBV24-1 and TRBJ2-5, with D maybe TRBD1 (8 bases). This CDR3 region has 16 residues. V lost 2 bases and J 4 bases, leaving 16 bases between the germline ends. Germline CDR1 reads KGHDR; CDR2 reads SFDVKD.

This clonotype was counted only a few times. The chain joins TRBV6-1 to TRBJ1-1; 9 bases map to TRBD1. V trimming: 6 bases; J trimming: 4 bases; junction bases outside the gene matches: 6. The CDR3 totals 14 residues. The germline V gene has CDR1 MNHNS and CDR2 SASEGT. CDR3 in amino acids: CASRDRGKGTEAFF. The CDR3 DNA reads TGTGCCAGCAGGGACAGGGGTAAGGGCACTGAAGCTTTCTTT.

There are many counts of this clonotype. The chain links TRBV20-1 to TRBJ2-3, with D unresolved. This CDR3 comprises 12 residues. The germline CDR1 and CDR2 sequences are DFQATT and SNEGSKA (reference sequence). Trimming left V 4 bases short and J 4 bases short, with 9 bases between. CDR3 in DNA: TGCAGTGCTATTTTTGGGGCAGATACGCAGTATTTT. Translating gives CSAIFGADTQYF.

This clonotype was seen many times. The chain carries TRBV21-1 and TRBJ1-5; the table's D call TRBD1 went unverified against the DNA. TRBV21-1 is a listed pseudogene. The CDR3 is 14 residues long. In DNA form, the CDR3 reads TGTGCCACCCCGGGTGAGGGGAAAAATCAGCCCCAGCATTTT. This encodes CATPGEGKNQPQHF.

This clonotype was recorded many times. CDR3 region: CASSPGGGSQPQHF. CDR3 sequence (DNA): TGTGCCAGCTCACCGGGAGGGGGGAGCCAGCCCCAGCATTTT. The gene calls are TRBV18 and TRBJ1-5, with D perhaps matching TRBD1 (6 bases). V gave up 3 bases and J gave up 7 bases, with 13 bases separating them. Germline V gene lookup returns CDR1 KGHSH and CDR2 LQKENI. This CDR3 has 14 residues.

This clonotype was counted many times. V is TRBV12-5 and J is TRBJ2-1; D is ambiguous. CDR3 length: 12 residues. The germline gives CDR1 LGHNT, CDR2 FRNRAP. The V gene lost 5 bases and the J gene lost 6 bases, with 8 bases spanning the gap. The CDR3 DNA reads as TGTGCTAGTGGTCGACTTCTCAATGAGCAGTTCTTC. Translation gives CASGRLLNEQFF.

In this sample, this clonotype turned up a few times. This rearrangement joins TRBV5-1 to TRBJ1-5; D is uncertain. Germline loops: CDR1 SGHRS, CDR2 YFSETQ. V was pared by 0 bases and J by 3 bases, with 4 bases between. The CDR3 totals 13 residues. The CDR3 spells CASSLDHNQPQHF. DNA of the CDR3: TGCGCCAGCAGCTTGGATCACAATCAGCCCCAGCATTTT.

This clonotype was seen many times. The chain links TRBV5-1 to TRBJ2-1; 8 bases fit TRBD2. V dropped 7 bases and J dropped 0; count of bases not matched to a gene: 9. The CDR3 runs 16 residues. Per germline, CDR1 SGHRS and CDR2 YFSETQ. This CDR3 reads CASWGASGFSYNEQFF. CDR3 in DNA: TGCGCCAGCTGGGGGGCTAGCGGGTTCTCCTACAATGAGCAGTTCTTC.

The sample holds many counts of this clonotype. This rearrangement joins TRBV5-8 to TRBJ2-7; 7 bases align to TRBD2. CDR1 is SGHTS, CDR2 YDEGEE, per germline. This CDR3 has 14 residues. After removal of 4 bases from V and 4 bases from J, the junction contained 8 bases not matched to a gene. Here the CDR3 DNA reads TGTGCCAGCAGCCCGGGCAGCGGGGCTTACGAGCAGTACTTC. Protein sequence: CASSPGSGAYEQYF.

This clonotype occurred a few times. The chain combines TRBV6-5 with TRBJ2-7; D unclear. Trimming pared 3 bases from V and 2 bases from J, leaving 8 bases between. Germline loops: CDR1 MNHEY, CDR2 SVGAGI. The CDR3 covers 13 residues. CDR3 sequence reads: CASSYSRTYEQYF. CDR3 bases: TGTGCCAGCAGTTATTCTAGAACCTACGAGCAGTACTTC.